The 2 T cell receptor beta chains below all came from one sample that was sequenced in a study of T-cell memory formation after mild COVID-19. TCRdb processed the 5' RACE reads anew with MiXCR; each CDR3 protein has one entry. The repertoire includes around 130,000 distinct CDR3 sequences, roughly 6.2% of them detected once, and approximately 2% sits in the top ten. The sample consisted of PBMCs or a T cell subset sorted from them (not recorded which). The receptors here all came from an adult woman who had mild COVID-19 (a few samples of this study predate the infection). Cell type and time point are not known.

The sample holds many counts of this clonotype. V gene TRBV6-6 combines with J gene TRBJ1-5, with D perhaps TRBD1 (5 bases). The CDR3 is 16 residues long. Germline CDR1 and CDR2: MNHNY and SVGAGI (reference sequence). Trimming stripped 4 bases from V and 5 bases from J, with 18 bases between. The CDR3 loop is CASSSQYRDSDQPQHF. As DNA, the CDR3 is TGTGCCAGCAGTTCACAATACCGGGACTCCGATCAGCCCCAGCATTTT.

The V and J genes are TRBV7-9 and TRBJ2-1; D may be TRBD2 (6 bases). V was cut by 5 bases and J by 8 bases, with 19 bases left in between. The CDR3 spans 15 residues. Germline CDR1 reads SEHNR; CDR2 reads FQNEAQ (reference sequence). The CDR3: CASSPSGSWVDEQFF. In DNA, the CDR3 is TGTGCCAGCAGCCCTTCCGGGAGCTGGGTTGATGAGCAGTTCTTC.